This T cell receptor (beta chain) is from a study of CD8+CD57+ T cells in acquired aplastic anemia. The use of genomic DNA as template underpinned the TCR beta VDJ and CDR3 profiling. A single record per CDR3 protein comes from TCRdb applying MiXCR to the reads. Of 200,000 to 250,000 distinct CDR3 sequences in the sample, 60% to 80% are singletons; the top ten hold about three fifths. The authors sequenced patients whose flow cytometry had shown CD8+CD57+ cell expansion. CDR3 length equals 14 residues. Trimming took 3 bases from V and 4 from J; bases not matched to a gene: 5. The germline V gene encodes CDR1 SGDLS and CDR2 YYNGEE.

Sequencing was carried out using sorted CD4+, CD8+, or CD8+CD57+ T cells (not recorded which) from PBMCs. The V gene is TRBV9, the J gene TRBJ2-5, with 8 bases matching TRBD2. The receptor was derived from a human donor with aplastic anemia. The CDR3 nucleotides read TGTGCCAGCAGCGACGGGGGGGCCCGAGAGACCCAGTACTTC. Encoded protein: CASSDGGARETQYF. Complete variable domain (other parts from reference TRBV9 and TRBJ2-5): DSGVTQTPKHLITATGQRVTLRCSPRSGDLSVYWYQQSLDQGLQFLIQYYNGEERAKGNILERFSAQQFPDLHSELNLSSLELGDSALYFCASSDGGARETQYFGPGTRLLVL.